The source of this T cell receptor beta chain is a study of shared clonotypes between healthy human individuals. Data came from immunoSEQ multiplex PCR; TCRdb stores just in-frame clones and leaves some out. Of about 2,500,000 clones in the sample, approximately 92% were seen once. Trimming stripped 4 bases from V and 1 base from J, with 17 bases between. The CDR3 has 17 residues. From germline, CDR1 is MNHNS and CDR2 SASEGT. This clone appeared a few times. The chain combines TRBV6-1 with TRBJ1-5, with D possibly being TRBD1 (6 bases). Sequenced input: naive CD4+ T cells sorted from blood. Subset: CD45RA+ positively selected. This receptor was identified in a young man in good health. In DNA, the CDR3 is TGTGCCAGCAGTGCTCGTGGGGGCAGGGTGAGCAATCAGCCCCAGCATTTT. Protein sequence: CASSARGGRVSNQPQHF.